This TCR beta chain emerged from a study of human T cells and chemical hapten exposure. A single record per CDR3 protein comes from TCRdb applying MiXCR to the RACE reads. The table includes 180,000 or so distinct CDR3 sequences, approximately 31% detected once. Stated time point: pre-sensitization, week 0. Treatment meaning: therapeutic diphenylcyclopropenone sensitization with weekly scalp DPC. The V and J ends lost 4 bases and 15 bases, in that order; junction bases with no gene match: 13. The CDR3 runs to 14 residues. CDR1 is MGHRA and CDR2 is YSYEKL in the germline V gene. The specimen was whole blood, collected in connection with sensitization to the hapten diphenylcyclopropenone (DPC). This chain uses TRBV4-1 with TRBJ1-4; the match to TRBD1 covers 8 bases. The TCR comes from a woman aged 25 to 45 with alopecia areata. Some clones in this sample may be carry-over from other donors' samples. The CDR3 DNA reads as TGCGCCAGCAGCCTACAAGGGGGACAGGACCTTTTGTTTTTT. It yields the protein CASSLQGGQDLLFF.